One and the same sample provided the 28 T cell receptor beta chains below, sequenced in a study of cytomegalovirus exposure and HLA in healthy donors. PCR amplification relied on 60 Vbeta primers (plus 13 Jbeta primers). Profiling relied on immunoSEQ multiplex PCR, and the TCRdb table lists in-frame clones only, not all of them. The sample includes about 78,000 clones, around three quarters seen only once; the top ten take 1.1%. The specimen sequenced was PBMCs. These receptors all stem from a male donor in good health and CMV-seronegative.

The chain couples TRBV5-6 to TRBJ1-1, with 7 bases lining up with TRBD1. V lost 2 bases to trimming and J lost 0 bases; unmatched junction nucleotides: 4. The germline CDR1 and CDR2 sequences are SGHDT and YYEEEE. The CDR3 runs 15 residues. The CDR3 spells CASSLRQGLNTEAFF. CDR3 nucleotides: TGTGCCAGCAGCTTAAGACAGGGACTGAACACTGAAGCTTTCTTT.

This clone was seen once. V is TRBV11-2 and J is TRBJ2-3; 9 bases agree with TRBD2. CDR1 and CDR2 (germline): SGHAT, FQNNGV. The CDR3 consists of 16 residues. V lost 3 bases, J lost 2 bases, and 6 bases stayed unmatched. The CDR3 region is CASSLIAGVSTDTQYF. The CDR3 bases are TGTGCCAGCAGCTTGATAGCGGGGGTTTCCACAGATACGCAGTATTTT.

A single count supports this clone. V usage is TRBV5-1 and J usage is TRBJ1-5; 7 bases map to TRBD1. The CDR3 extends over 16 amino acids. Unmatched junction bases numbered 7, after V lost 0 bases and J lost 4 bases. The germline V gene encodes CDR1 SGHRS and CDR2 YFSETQ. DNA for the CDR3: TGCGCCAGCAGCTTGGGTGGGGACAGAGCGAATCAGCCCCAGCATTTT. This encodes CASSLGGDRANQPQHF.

The chain recombines TRBV7-2 with TRBJ1-1, with D perhaps matching TRBD1 (5 bases). Germline assignment: CDR1 SGHTA and CDR2 FQGNSA. This CDR3 comprises 14 residues. V lost 3 bases to trimming and J lost 3 bases, with 11 bases between them. The CDR3 reads CASSFRGMDTEAFF. As DNA, the CDR3 is TGTGCCAGCAGCTTTAGGGGAATGGACACTGAAGCTTTCTTT.

The chain has TRBV4-2 and TRBJ1-1, with D hard to call. The CDR3 is 16 amino acids. V shed 0 bases and J shed 5 bases, with 16 bases lying between them. CDR1 is LGHNA and CDR2 is YNFKEQ in the germline V gene. Here the CDR3 DNA reads TGTGCCAGCAGCCAAGATGGGCCAAGTAGAGGGACTGAAGCTTTCTTT. Amino acids: CASSQDGPSRGTEAFF.

The chain joins TRBV6-5 to TRBJ2-1; 13 bases map to TRBD2. Germline CDR1 and CDR2: MNHEY and SVGAGI. The CDR3 runs 14 residues. V shed 4 bases and J 7 bases; nucleotides not matched to a gene: 1. CDR3 coding DNA: TGTGCCAGCAGTTTGACTAGCGGGAGGAATGAGCAGTTCTTC. This codes for CASSLTSGRNEQFF.

A single count supports this clone. The rearrangement uses TRBV6-1 and TRBJ1-5; 9 nucleotides line up with TRBD1. Trimming at V came to 8 bases and at J to 11 bases, leaving 16 bases not matched to a gene. Germline values: CDR1 MNHNS, CDR2 SASEGT. The CDR3 runs to 15 residues. CDR3 nucleotide sequence: TGTGCCAGCCAAGACCCGGACAGGGGACCAAGAGCCCAGCATTTT. Translated: CASQDPDRGPRAQHF.

The J gene is TRBJ2-7, the V gene TRBV28; D is perhaps TRBD1 (6 bases). The CDR3 spans 14 residues. V lost 6 bases and J lost 3, with 15 bases in between. CDR1 MDHEN and CDR2 SYDVKM come from the germline V gene. CDR3 sequence: CASRPSGVGYEQYF. CDR3 bases: TGTGCCAGCAGGCCCTCAGGGGTCGGCTACGAGCAGTACTTC.

The chain is built from TRBV6-5 and TRBJ1-2; D not resolved. From germline, CDR1 is MNHEY and CDR2 SVGAGI. The V and J ends lost 4 bases and 4 bases respectively, with 13 bases between them. The CDR3 covers 14 residues. Here the CDR3 DNA reads TGTGCCAGCAGTTTGAGTCCCCCGGGCTATGGCTACACCTTC. Amino acids: CASSLSPPGYGYTF.

The V and J genes are TRBV15 and TRBJ1-5; D not resolved. This CDR3 is built from 15 residues. The V gene's germline CDR1 is LNHNV and CDR2 YYDKDF (reference sequence). Trimming cost V 1 base and J 1 base, with 8 bases left between them. The CDR3 loop is CATSRVSGSNQPQHF. CDR3 DNA: TGTGCCACCAGCAGAGTTTCCGGGAGCAATCAGCCCCAGCATTTT.

The chain recombines TRBV30 with TRBJ2-1; 7 bases fit TRBD2. The ends lost 4 bases at V and 5 bases at J; junction bases unmatched: 8. The length of the CDR3 is 14 residues. Germline lookup yields CDR1 GTSNPN and CDR2 SVGIG (reference sequence). The CDR3 nucleotides are TGTGCCTGGAATCTTCGGGGGGTCCACAATGAGCAGTTCTTC. This gives the protein CAWNLRGVHNEQFF.

The chain has TRBV7-9 and TRBJ1-2; a possible D gene is TRBD1 (6 bases). The germline V gene encodes CDR1 SEHNR and CDR2 FQNEAQ (reference sequence). CDR3 length: 17 amino acids. V was trimmed by 2 bases and J by 0 bases, leaving 16 bases between them. This CDR3 reads CASSLPARTVANYGYTF. The CDR3 DNA reads TGTGCCAGCAGCTTACCCGCGCGGACAGTAGCTAACTATGGCTACACCTTC.

The gene calls are TRBV7-2 and TRBJ2-7; D not certain. The ends were cut back, 2 bases at V and 3 bases at J, with 20 bases in the middle. Germline loops: CDR1 SGHTA, CDR2 FQGNSA. The CDR3 runs to 17 residues. The CDR3 DNA follows: TGTGCCAGCAGCTTACCCCCATGGAGAGGCGCCAACTACGAGCAGTACTTC. Amino acids: CASSLPPWRGANYEQYF.

The gene calls are TRBV6-1 and TRBJ1-1; a possible D gene is TRBD1 (5 bases). Germline lookup yields CDR1 MNHNS and CDR2 SASEGT. The CDR3 covers 16 residues. With 2 bases removed from V and 4 bases from J, the gap between germline ends came to 17 bases. The CDR3 bases are TGTGCCAGCAGTGAATATGGGGGTTGGAGGGGCACTGAAGCTTTCTTT. Amino acids: CASSEYGGWRGTEAFF.

This chain links TRBV6-6 with TRBJ1-5, with D possibly TRBD1 on 6 matching bases. Germline V gene data show CDR1 as MNHNY and CDR2 as SVGAGI (reference sequence). Trimming stripped 2 bases from V and 8 bases from J, with 13 bases between. The CDR3 runs 14 residues. CDR3 amino acids: CASSYDGQGKPQHF. In DNA, the CDR3 is TGTGCCAGCAGTTACGACGGGCAGGGGAAGCCCCAGCATTTT.

J is TRBJ2-2 and V is TRBV18, with 8 bases fitting TRBD1. The J segment lost 4 bases and the V segment lost 1 base, leaving 5 bases of the junction unmatched. CDR3 length: 16 amino acids. Germline V gene data show CDR1 as KGHSH and CDR2 as LQKENI. CDR3 residues: CASSPLVGTGTGELFF. CDR3 DNA: TGTGCCAGCTCACCACTGGTTGGGACAGGCACCGGGGAGCTGTTTTTT.

V is TRBV7-9 and J is TRBJ2-7; D ambiguous. The V and J ends lost 0 bases and 3 bases respectively, with 15 bases between them. The germline gives CDR1 SEHNR, CDR2 FQNEAQ (reference sequence). The CDR3 has 16 residues. The CDR3 is CASSLAFGREVYEQYF. CDR3 DNA sequence: TGTGCCAGCAGCTTAGCGTTCGGCAGAGAGGTCTACGAGCAGTACTTC. The full variable domain, with the rest looked up from reference TRBV7-9 and TRBJ2-7, is DTGVSQNPRHKITKRGQNVTFRCDPISEHNRLYWYRQTLGQGPEFLTYFQNEAQLEKSRLLSDRFSAERPKGSFSTLEIQRTEQGDSAMYLCASSLAFGREVYEQYFGPGTRLTVT.

This clone was seen once. The V call is TRBV2, the J call TRBJ2-1; TRBD2 agrees at 10 bases. Germline CDR1 and CDR2: SNHLY and FYNNEI. J gave up 9 bases and V 1 base, and 6 bases lay outside the gene matches. The length of the CDR3 is 15 residues. The CDR3, as DNA: TGTGCCAGCAGTGAAGGCCAGCGGGGGGGCCGTGAGCAGTTCTTC. Protein product: CASSEGQRGGREQFF.

As for this clone: Germline and junction disagree at one end, which may indicate a read error. The chain carries TRBV4-1 and TRBJ1-5, with D perhaps matching TRBD1 (6 bases). CDR1 and CDR2 from the germline V gene are MGHRA and YSYEKL. This CDR3 has 17 amino acids. This chain's CDR3 is CASSQGQDTIRNQPQNF. DNA of the CDR3: TGCGCCAGCAGCCAAGGACAGGACACCATACGCAATCAGCCCCAGAATTTT.

The V and J genes are TRBV14 and TRBJ2-2; D possibly corresponds to TRBD1 (6 bases). Germline V CDR1 and CDR2: SGHDN, FVKESK. Deletions cut 4 bases from V and 6 bases from J, with 15 bases between. This CDR3 region has 15 residues. The CDR3 is CASSPPGTLAGELFF. The DNA for the CDR3 is TGTGCCAGCAGCCCGCCCGGGACACTCGCCGGGGAGCTGTTTTTT.

The CDR3 is CATFNPGYGYTF. The CDR3 DNA is TGTGCCACTTTCAACCCGGGCTATGGCTACACCTTC. The chain is built from TRBV10-3 and TRBJ1-2; D gene ambiguous. The CDR3 has 12 amino acids. Germline V gene lookup returns CDR1 ENHRY and CDR2 SYGVKD. V lost 10 bases and J 4 bases, leaving 13 bases between the germline ends.

CDR3 in DNA: TGTGCCAGCAGTTCATTGACTAGCGGGAGCCGGACACACACAGATACGCAGTATTTT. As protein: CASSSLTSGSRTHTDTQYF. J is TRBJ2-3 and V is TRBV27, with 12 nucleotides matching TRBD2. Germline loops: CDR1 MNHEY, CDR2 SMNVEV (reference sequence). The CDR3 sequence is 19 residues long. With V trimmed by 4 bases and J by 2 bases, 13 bases remained unmatched.

This clone appeared a single time. The chain couples TRBV6-6 to TRBJ1-2; D remains unclear. This CDR3 contains 16 residues. V was cut by 7 bases and J by 3 bases, with 21 bases left in between. Germline V lookup: CDR1 MNHNY, CDR2 SVGAGI (reference sequence). The CDR3: CASTLRFGSLYYGYTF. The CDR3 nucleotides are TGTGCCAGCACCTTACGGTTCGGGTCTCTCTACTATGGCTACACCTTC.

The chain is built from TRBV27 and TRBJ1-1; the D is unclear. The germline V and J ends were trimmed by 4 bases and 0 bases, with 12 bases remaining between them. Germline CDR1 MNHEY, CDR2 SMNVEV (reference sequence). The CDR3 is 15 residues long. This CDR3 reads CASSSSVHVNTEAFF. CDR3 coding DNA: TGTGCCAGCAGTTCCTCGGTCCACGTGAACACTGAAGCTTTCTTT.

This clone was detected a few times. The chain has TRBV5-1 and TRBJ1-2; the D gene is possibly TRBD1 (5 bases). The V and J ends lost 4 bases and 4 bases respectively, with 11 bases between them. Germline lookup yields CDR1 SGHRS and CDR2 YFSETQ. The CDR3 is 13 residues long. In nucleotides, the CDR3 is TGCGCCAGCAGCGGCCAGGGTGGCTATGGCTACACCTTC. It translates to CASSGQGGYGYTF.

The chain joins TRBV6-1 to TRBJ1-6, with a weak D call TRBD1 (6 bases). V was cut by 6 bases and J by 8 bases, with 14 bases left in between. Looked up from germline, CDR1 is MNHNS and CDR2 is SASEGT. The CDR3 contains 14 residues. The CDR3 coding sequence is TGTGCCAGCAGGTTGACAGGTGGTTATTCACCCCTCCACTTT. This gives the protein CASRLTGGYSPLHF.

The V gene is TRBV28, the J gene TRBJ1-1, with TRBD1 matching over 8 bases. The germline gives CDR1 MDHEN, CDR2 SYDVKM. V lost 6 bases and J lost 0; bases outside the gene matches: 6. This CDR3 contains 15 residues. CDR3 DNA: TGTGCCAGCAGCCCTGGGGACAGGTTGAACACTGAAGCTTTCTTT. As protein: CASSPGDRLNTEAFF.

The count of this clone is one. The chain links TRBV5-1 to TRBJ1-2; TRBD1 is a possible D gene (6 bases). The germline V gene has CDR1 SGHRS and CDR2 YFSETQ. The CDR3 spans 15 residues. With 0 bases removed from V and 6 bases from J, the gap between germline ends came to 15 bases. The CDR3 region is CASSLVGAFGDGYTF. CDR3 nucleotides: TGCGCCAGCAGCTTGGTGGGGGCCTTTGGGGATGGCTACACCTTC.